Listed here are 5 T cell receptor beta chains from one sample, sequenced in a study of T cells after yellow fever vaccination. TCRdb used MiXCR to reprocess the 5' RACE reads, holding one entry per CDR3 protein. The sample comprises 300,000 or so distinct CDR3 sequences, under 5% of which are singletons, and more than 20% rests with the top ten. The specimen was PBMCs, collected 5 days after the yellow fever booster vaccination. Receptors were obtained from a man between 18 and 29 years old who received the YFV17D yellow fever vaccine.

This clonotype was picked up many times. V and J are TRBV5-1 and TRBJ2-2; a possible D gene is TRBD1 (6 bases). Germline CDR1 SGHRS, CDR2 YFSETQ. Trimming pared 2 bases from V and 7 bases from J, leaving 18 bases between. The CDR3 consists of 16 residues. CDR3: CASSFRTGDTGGELFF. CDR3 nucleotide sequence: TGCGCCAGCAGCTTCAGGACCGGGGACACGGGCGGGGAGCTGTTTTTT.

This clonotype was observed a handful of times. This chain connects TRBV6-6 to TRBJ2-1, with 9 bases identical to TRBD2. CDR1 is MNHNY, CDR2 SVGAGI, per germline (reference sequence). The CDR3 has 15 amino acids. V trimming: 6 bases; J trimming: 7 bases; junction bases outside the gene matches: 10. DNA for the CDR3: TGTGCCAGCAGCCCCCCAGCGGGGGGAAGTAATGAGCAGTTCTTC. Translating gives CASSPPAGGSNEQFF.

This chain connects TRBV7-6 to TRBJ1-3; D remains ambiguous. The CDR3 is 15 amino acids. CDR1 is SGHVS and CDR2 is FNYEAQ in the germline V gene. The V gene lost 5 bases and the J gene lost 0 bases, with 11 bases spanning the gap. In DNA, the CDR3 is TGTGCCAGCAGCCCCGGCATCCTCTCTGGAAACACCATATATTTT. Translation gives CASSPGILSGNTIYF.

There are a few counts of this clonotype. This chain connects TRBV20-1 to TRBJ1-2, with unresolved D. Trimming cost V 8 bases and J 4 bases, with 14 bases left between them. This CDR3 has 12 residues. Per the germline V gene, CDR1 is DFQATT and CDR2 is SNEGSKA (reference sequence). CDR3 protein: CSSSGSGYGYTF. DNA of the CDR3: TGCAGTTCCTCGGGGTCGGGCTATGGCTACACCTTC.

The chain links TRBV20-1 to TRBJ1-1, with no clear D. Germline V CDR1 and CDR2: DFQATT, SNEGSKA (reference sequence). V was clipped by 5 bases and J by 0 bases, with 10 bases between them. This CDR3 region has 13 residues. As DNA, the CDR3 is TGCAGTGCTTACGGGCCGTTGAACACTGAAGCTTTCTTT. Translated: CSAYGPLNTEAFF.